This is a list of T cell receptor beta chains from one sample in a study of identical twins. TCRdb re-called the 5' RACE reads through MiXCR, storing one row per CDR3 protein. The sample records about 920,000 distinct CDR3 sequences, around an eighth being singletons. These data were also reused for a study on yellow fever vaccine responses in identical twins.

Sequencing input: PBMCs. These receptor sequences come from a woman under 30 in good health. Both conserved end residues are part of each CDR3. Each record gives: CDR3 length, V gene, J gene, D gene, clone size, CDR3 DNA, CDR3 protein. A D gene is named only where the DNA matches it firmly. For some rows the clone size is stated as once, few or many, or as a class when expanded; others skip it.

len: 14; v_gene: TRBV5-6; j_gene: TRBJ2-4; d_gene: TRBD1; abundance: .; CDR3nt: TGTGCCAGCAGGGAGGCAGGGGGCAAGGACATTCAGTACTTC; CDR3aa: CASREAGGKDIQYF
len: 11; v_gene: TRBV9; j_gene: TRBJ1-2; d_gene: .; abundance: few; CDR3nt: TGTGCCAGCAGCGTAAACTATGGCTACACCTTC; CDR3aa: CASSVNYGYTF
len: 14; v_gene: TRBV12-3/TRBV12-4; j_gene: TRBJ1-6; d_gene: TRBD1; abundance: few; CDR3nt: TGTGCCAGCAGTTGGACAGGGATGGATTCACCCCTCCACTTT; CDR3aa: CASSWTGMDSPLHF
len: 13; v_gene: TRBV20-1; j_gene: TRBJ2-5; d_gene: TRBD2; abundance: .; CDR3nt: TGCAGTGTGGGACCGGGGGGTCAAGAGACCCAGTACTTC; CDR3aa: CSVGPGGQETQYF
len: 15; v_gene: TRBV2; j_gene: TRBJ1-2; d_gene: .; abundance: .; CDR3nt: TGTGCCAGCAGTGAAGGGACAGTGGCTAACTATGGCTACACCTTC; CDR3aa: CASSEGTVANYGYTF
len: 15; v_gene: TRBV20-1; j_gene: TRBJ2-1; d_gene: TRBD2; abundance: .; CDR3nt: TGCAGTGCACTGGGACTAGCGGGGGGGCTGGGTGAGCAGTTCTTC; CDR3aa: CSALGLAGGLGEQFF
len: 14; v_gene: TRBV11-2; j_gene: TRBJ1-5; d_gene: .; abundance: .; CDR3nt: TGTGCCAGCAGCTTAGTGGGGTTCAATCAGCCCCGGCATTTT; CDR3aa: CASSLVGFNQPRHF
len: 17; v_gene: TRBV3-1; j_gene: TRBJ1-5; d_gene: .; abundance: few; CDR3nt: TGTGCCAGCAGCCAAGAAACCGGTAGGGGTGCCAATCAGCCCCAGCATTTT; CDR3aa: CASSQETGRGANQPQHF
len: 16; v_gene: TRBV7-2; j_gene: TRBJ2-5; d_gene: TRBD1; abundance: few; CDR3nt: TGTGCCAGCAGCTTACACGAGGACAGGGGATTGGAGACCCAGTACTTC; CDR3aa: CASSLHEDRGLETQYF
len: 16; v_gene: TRBV20-1; j_gene: TRBJ2-1; d_gene: .; abundance: many; CDR3nt: TGCAGTGCTGGCGTGGCCGGGGGTCCCGAAACCAATGAGCAGTTCTTC; CDR3aa: CSAGVAGGPETNEQFF
len: 19; v_gene: TRBV5-1; j_gene: TRBJ2-2; d_gene: TRBD2; abundance: many; CDR3nt: TGCGCCAGCAGCTTGAAGCCTAGCGGGAGCAAACTGAACACCGGGGAGCTGTTTTTT; CDR3aa: CASSLKPSGSKLNTGELFF
len: 21; v_gene: TRBV6-4; j_gene: TRBJ2-3; d_gene: .; abundance: many; CDR3nt: TGTGCCAGCAGAGAAAGAGTGCAGACAAACAACCCCAGAGCACAAGCAGATACGCAGTATTTT; CDR3aa: CASRERVQTNNPRAQADTQYF
len: 16; v_gene: TRBV5-3; j_gene: TRBJ2-5; d_gene: TRBD1; abundance: .; CDR3nt: TGTGCCAGGGGCTTGACGGGACAGGGGGCGAGTGAGACCCAGTACTTC; CDR3aa: CARGLTGQGASETQYF
len: 15; v_gene: TRBV6-5; j_gene: TRBJ2-1; d_gene: TRBD1; abundance: few; CDR3nt: TGTGCCAGCAGTTACGCCACGACAGGGAGTACCTTCCAGTTCTTC; CDR3aa: CASSYATTGSTFQFF
len: 14; v_gene: TRBV27; j_gene: TRBJ1-1; d_gene: .; abundance: .; CDR3nt: TGTGCCAGCAGTCGTCTGACATCTAACACTGAAGCTTTCTTT; CDR3aa: CASSRLTSNTEAFF
len: 11; v_gene: TRBV29-1; j_gene: TRBJ2-5; d_gene: TRBD1; abundance: few; CDR3nt: TGCAGCTTTCGACAGGGGGAGACCCAGTACTTC; CDR3aa: CSFRQGETQYF
len: 16; v_gene: TRBV7-6; j_gene: TRBJ1-1; d_gene: .; abundance: few; CDR3nt: TGTGCCAGCAGCTTGGGACGGAAGGTGGCGAACACTGAAGCTTTCTTT; CDR3aa: CASSLGRKVANTEAFF
len: 13; v_gene: TRBV7-8; j_gene: TRBJ2-3; d_gene: .; abundance: few; CDR3nt: TGTGCCAGCAGCCTGGAGGGTTTAGATACGCAGTATTTT; CDR3aa: CASSLEGLDTQYF
len: 14; v_gene: TRBV20-1; j_gene: TRBJ2-2; d_gene: TRBD1; abundance: many; CDR3nt: TGCAGTGCTAGAGACGACAGGGGTTCCGGGGAGCTGTTTTTT; CDR3aa: CSARDDRGSGELFF
len: 15; v_gene: TRBV20-1; j_gene: TRBJ1-2; d_gene: .; abundance: few; CDR3nt: TGCAGTGCCGTTGTAACCCAGAAGGGCGCCTATGGCTACACCTTC; CDR3aa: CSAVVTQKGAYGYTF
len: 15; v_gene: TRBV11-2; j_gene: TRBJ2-5; d_gene: TRBD2; abundance: few; CDR3nt: TGTGCCAGCAGCCGACTAGCGGATTTTCAAGAGACCCAGTACTTC; CDR3aa: CASSRLADFQETQYF
len: 13; v_gene: TRBV24-1; j_gene: TRBJ2-1; d_gene: TRBD1; abundance: many; CDR3nt: TGTGCCACCTCGGGACAGGGGTACAATGAGCAGTTCTTC; CDR3aa: CATSGQGYNEQFF
len: 14; v_gene: TRBV5-1; j_gene: TRBJ2-3; d_gene: .; abundance: .; CDR3nt: TGCGCCAGCAGCTTATTAACAGGGATGGATACGCAGTATTTT; CDR3aa: CASSLLTGMDTQYF
len: 19; v_gene: TRBV12-3/TRBV12-4; j_gene: TRBJ2-1; d_gene: .; abundance: .; CDR3nt: TGTGCCTGCTGGCCCATCCGACAGGGATACGGGAGTACCTACAATGAGCAGTTCTTC; CDR3aa: CACWPIRQGYGSTYNEQFF
len: 17; v_gene: TRBV20-1; j_gene: TRBJ2-2; d_gene: .; abundance: .; CDR3nt: TGCTGTGCTAGAGATCAGATGGACTTAAGCGGACCCGGGGAGCTGTTTTTT; CDR3aa: CCARDQMDLSGPGELFF
len: 16; v_gene: TRBV27; j_gene: TRBJ2-1; d_gene: .; abundance: .; CDR3nt: TGTGCCAGCAGTTTATCCCCAGGGTTCTCCTACAATGAGCAGTTCTTC; CDR3aa: CASSLSPGFSYNEQFF
len: 14; v_gene: TRBV5-1; j_gene: TRBJ2-7; d_gene: TRBD2; abundance: many; CDR3nt: TGCGCCAGCAGCTTGCCTAGCGGAACCTACGAGCAGTACTTC; CDR3aa: CASSLPSGTYEQYF
len: 14; v_gene: TRBV5-5; j_gene: TRBJ2-2; d_gene: .; abundance: few; CDR3nt: TGTGCCAGCAGCTTGATCCTGGGGACCGGGGAGCTGTTTTTT; CDR3aa: CASSLILGTGELFF
len: 13; v_gene: TRBV6-6; j_gene: TRBJ2-3; d_gene: .; abundance: many; CDR3nt: TGTGCCAGCAGTTACTCGGACACAGATACGCAGTATTTT; CDR3aa: CASSYSDTDTQYF
len: 15; v_gene: TRBV3-1; j_gene: TRBJ1-1; d_gene: .; abundance: few; CDR3nt: TGTGCCAGCACCCATTTGGGGACAAAAGTGACTGAAGCTTTCTTT; CDR3aa: CASTHLGTKVTEAFF
len: 17; v_gene: TRBV27; j_gene: TRBJ2-1; d_gene: .; abundance: .; CDR3nt: TGTGCCAGCAGTTCGCAAATCCCAGTACCGACCTACAATGAGCAGTTCTTC; CDR3aa: CASSSQIPVPTYNEQFF
len: 12; v_gene: TRBV7-8; j_gene: TRBJ1-1; d_gene: .; abundance: .; CDR3nt: TGTGCCAGCAGCTTAGTGGGGGGGGACGCTTTCTTT; CDR3aa: CASSLVGGDAFF
len: 15; v_gene: TRBV20-1; j_gene: TRBJ2-2; d_gene: TRBD1; abundance: .; CDR3nt: TGCAGTGCCAAAAGGGACAGTCGAAACACCGGGGAGCTGTTTTTT; CDR3aa: CSAKRDSRNTGELFF
len: 11; v_gene: TRBV18; j_gene: TRBJ2-3; d_gene: .; abundance: few; CDR3nt: TGTGCCAGCTCACCACGAGCGCAGAAGTATTTT; CDR3aa: CASSPRAQKYF
len: 15; v_gene: TRBV7-8; j_gene: TRBJ2-1; d_gene: TRBD1; abundance: .; CDR3nt: TGTGCCAGCAGCGCTGTCTCGGGACAGAACAATGAGCAGTTCTTC; CDR3aa: CASSAVSGQNNEQFF